These 8 T cell receptor beta chains were sequenced from one sample in a study of cytomegalovirus exposure and HLA in healthy donors. The PCR used 60 Vbeta and 13 Jbeta primers. The repertoire was sequenced with immunoSEQ multiplex PCR; TCRdb's copy has only in-frame clones and lacks some. The sample records more than 75,000 clones, around 74% being singletons. The sequencing input was PBMCs. The receptor set was obtained from a woman in her forties or fifties in good health and CMV-seropositive.

This clone came up a few times. The V gene is TRBV6-6, the J gene TRBJ1-2; D remains ambiguous. The CDR3 sequence is 13 residues long. Germline loops: CDR1 MNHNY, CDR2 SVGAGI (reference sequence). Trimming cost V 0 bases and J 8 bases, with 10 bases left between them. The CDR3 is CASSYSIGEGYTF. The CDR3, as DNA: TGTGCCAGCAGTTACTCGATTGGGGAGGGCTACACCTTC.

This clone was found a few times. This sequence joins TRBV19 and TRBJ2-7, with 7 positions matching TRBD1. V shed 1 base and J 1 base; nucleotides not matched to a gene: 4. Germline V gives CDR1 LNHDA, CDR2 SQIVND (reference sequence). The CDR3 is made up of 15 amino acids. The CDR3 DNA is TGTGCCAGTAGTATAGGACAGGGATTTTCCTACGAGCAGTACTTC. Its protein product is CASSIGQGFSYEQYF.

This chain joins TRBV19 and TRBJ2-1; TRBD2 aligns across 9 bases. The CDR3 length is 14 residues. J was trimmed by 3 bases and V by 4 bases; bases with no gene match: 1. The V gene's germline CDR1 is LNHDA and CDR2 SQIVND (reference sequence). The CDR3 loop is CASSSSGSYNEQFF. In DNA, the CDR3 is TGTGCCAGTAGTAGTAGCGGGAGCTACAATGAGCAGTTCTTC.

V usage is TRBV7-9 and J usage is TRBJ1-5, with D uncertain. V gave up 4 bases and J gave up 8 bases, with 15 bases separating them. CDR3 length equals 14 residues. CDR1 SEHNR and CDR2 FQNEAQ come from the germline V gene (reference sequence). The CDR3 coding sequence is TGTGCCAGCAGCTCTGTTTCCGGGTTGGAGCCCCAGCATTTT. Translation: CASSSVSGLEPQHF. The variable domain in full, with the rest retrieved from reference TRBV7-9 and TRBJ1-5, is DTGVSQNPRHKITKRGQNVTFRCDPISEHNRLYWYRQTLGQGPEFLTYFQNEAQLEKSRLLSDRFSAERPKGSFSTLEIQRTEQGDSAMYLCASSSVSGLEPQHFGDGTRLSIL.

As for this clone: Germline and junction disagree at one end, which may indicate a read error. The rearrangement links TRBV7-7 to TRBJ2-3, with 7 bases aligning to TRBD2. CDR1 and CDR2 (germline): SSHAT, FNYEAQ (reference sequence). CDR3 length: 17 amino acids. The CDR3 here is CASSLAPGGVGPDTQYF. Written as DNA, the CDR3 is TGTGCTAGCAGCTTAGCGCCGGGGGGAGTGGGCCCAGATACGCAGTATTTT.

The gene calls are TRBV2 and TRBJ2-5; 10 nucleotides line up with TRBD2. The V gene's germline CDR1 is SNHLY and CDR2 FYNNEI. The V and J ends lost 5 bases and 1 base, in that order; junction bases with no gene match: 7. This CDR3 has 16 residues. The CDR3 bases are TGTGCCAGCAGTCCCTCTAGCGGGAGACTCCAAGAGACCCAGTACTTC. This translates into CASSPSSGRLQETQYF.

The rearrangement joins TRBV25-1 to TRBJ2-2, with D maybe TRBD2 (5 bases). Germline V gives CDR1 MGHDK, CDR2 SYGVNS. Trimming stripped 1 base from V and 3 bases from J, with 6 bases between. The CDR3 runs 14 residues. This chain's CDR3 is CASSEWRDTGELFF. The CDR3 bases are TGTGCCAGCAGTGAATGGCGGGACACCGGGGAGCTGTTTTTT.

This chain links TRBV6-1 with TRBJ2-7, with D perhaps TRBD1 (5 bases). Between the trimmed V and J ends, which lost 9 bases and 0 bases, there was a span of 15 bases. The CDR3 extends over 14 amino acids. Germline loops: CDR1 MNHNS, CDR2 SASEGT. The chain's CDR3 is CASKLYRSSYEQYF. CDR3 DNA: TGTGCCAGTAAGCTTTACAGGAGCTCCTACGAGCAGTACTTC.